This TCR beta chain was identified in a study of CD8 T cells in ankylosing spondylitis. Overall study findings and caveats: Typical of ankylosing spondylitis blood, it appeared, was a TCR beta motif of eight highly homologous variants.

TCRdb called the 5' RACE reads again in MiXCR, with one record for every CDR3 protein. The table includes around 450,000 distinct CDR3 sequences, about 24% detected once. Trimming removed 2 bases at V and 0 bases at J, with 15 bases between. Germline-derived CDR1 and CDR2 are SGHRS and YFSETQ. The CDR3 loop spans 18 amino acids. This clonotype was observed a handful of times. Its specificity is not known. The chain couples TRBV5-1 to TRBJ2-6, with D perhaps TRBD1 (5 bases). Sequencing was carried out using blood, either unsorted or a sorted T cell fraction (not recorded which). This TCR was recovered from a male donor with ankylosing spondylitis. The CDR3 coding sequence is TGCGCCAGCAGCTTTAGTCGACAGTCAGACTCTGGGGCCAACGTCCTGACTTTC. It specifies CASSFSRQSDSGANVLTF.